A single T cell receptor (beta chain) is shown here with its context. The data were produced by immunoSEQ multiplex PCR, yet TCRdb's version contains in-frame clones alone and is incomplete. The data hold 70,000 to 85,000 clones, with 75% to 95% observed a single time. The sample belongs to a study of OX40 agonist ivuxolimab in advanced cancers. Germline V gene data show CDR1 as SGDLS and CDR2 as YYNGEE. The V end lost 3 bases, the J end lost 9 bases, and 16 bases lay between the germline ends. The length of the CDR3 is 15 residues. This sequence originates from an adult with an advanced solid tumor such as melanoma, head and neck, liver or kidney cancer. Sequencing used CD4+ or CD8+ T cells sorted from blood, obtained in a trial of the OX40 agonist ivuxolimab. The rearrangement links TRBV9 to TRBJ1-6; no definite D call. The DNA for the CDR3 is TGTGCCAGCAGCGCCGACCTGGCCTCAGGTTCACCCCTCCACTTT. Residues: CASSADLASGSPLHF.